In this sample, the clone carrying this TCR beta chain turned up once. Its target is unknown. The sample originates from a study of cytomegalovirus exposure and HLA in healthy donors. Study-level points and caveats: For TCR beta chains, V- and J-gene trimming was later linked to a missense DCLRE1C variant.

This CDR3 has 14 amino acids. CDR1 and CDR2 (germline): SGHAT, FQNNGV. Trimming removed 1 base at V and 3 bases at J, with 9 bases between. PCR employed 60 Vbeta and 13 Jbeta primers. Repertoires were generated with immunoSEQ multiplex PCR, while TCRdb's copy carries only in-frame clones and drops some. Counted here are 180,000 or so clones, 82% occurring once; the ten biggest clones make up 6.5%. Source material: PBMCs. The chain has TRBV11-2 and TRBJ2-5; TRBD1 is a possible D gene (6 bases). This TCR came from a woman aged 45-59 years in good health and CMV-seropositive. In nucleotides, the CDR3 is TGTGCCAGCAGCTTAGGGGGGCTTGAAGAGACCCAGTACTTC. Protein sequence: CASSLGGLEETQYF.